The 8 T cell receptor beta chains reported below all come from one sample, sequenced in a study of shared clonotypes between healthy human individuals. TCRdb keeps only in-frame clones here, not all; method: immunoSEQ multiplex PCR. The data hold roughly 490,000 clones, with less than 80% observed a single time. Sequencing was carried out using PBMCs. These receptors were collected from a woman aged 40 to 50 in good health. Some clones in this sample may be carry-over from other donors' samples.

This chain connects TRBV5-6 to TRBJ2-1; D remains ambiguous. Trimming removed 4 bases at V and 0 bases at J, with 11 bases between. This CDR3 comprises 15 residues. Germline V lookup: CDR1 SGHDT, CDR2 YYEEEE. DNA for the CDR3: TGTGCCAGCAGCATAGGAACAAGCTCCTACAATGAGCAGTTCTTC. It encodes CASSIGTSSYNEQFF. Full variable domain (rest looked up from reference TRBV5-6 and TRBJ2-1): DAGVTQSPTHLIKTRGQQVTLRCSPKSGHDTVSWYQQALGQGPQFIFQYYEEEERQRGNFPDRFSGHQFPNYSSELNVNALLLGDSALYLCASSIGTSSYNEQFFGPGTRLTVL.

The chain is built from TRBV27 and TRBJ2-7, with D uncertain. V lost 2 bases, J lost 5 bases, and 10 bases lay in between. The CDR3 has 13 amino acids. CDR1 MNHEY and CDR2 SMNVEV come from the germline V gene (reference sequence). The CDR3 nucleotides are TGTGCCAGCAGTTTAAGCCCGCGCCACGAGCAGTACTTC. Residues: CASSLSPRHEQYF.

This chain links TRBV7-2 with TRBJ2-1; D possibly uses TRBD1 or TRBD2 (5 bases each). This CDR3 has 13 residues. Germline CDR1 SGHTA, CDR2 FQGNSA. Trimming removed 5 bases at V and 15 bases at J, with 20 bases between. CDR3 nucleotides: TGTGCCAGCAGCCCAACAGGACGGGGCTCGGGGTTCTTC. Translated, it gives CASSPTGRGSGFF.

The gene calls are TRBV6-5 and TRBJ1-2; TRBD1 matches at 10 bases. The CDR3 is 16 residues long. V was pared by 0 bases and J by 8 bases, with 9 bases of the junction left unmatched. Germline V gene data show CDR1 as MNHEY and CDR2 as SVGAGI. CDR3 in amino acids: CASSYSVTGGAYGYTF. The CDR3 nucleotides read TGTGCCAGCAGTTACTCGGTGACAGGGGGCGCTTACGGCTACACCTTC.

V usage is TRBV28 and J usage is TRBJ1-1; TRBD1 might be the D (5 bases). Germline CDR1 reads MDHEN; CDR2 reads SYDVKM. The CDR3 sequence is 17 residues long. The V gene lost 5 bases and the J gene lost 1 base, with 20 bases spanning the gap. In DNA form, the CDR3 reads TGTGCCAGCAGTCCCGGGGCGGTGGACTTAGGGAACACTGAAGCTTTCTTT. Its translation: CASSPGAVDLGNTEAFF.

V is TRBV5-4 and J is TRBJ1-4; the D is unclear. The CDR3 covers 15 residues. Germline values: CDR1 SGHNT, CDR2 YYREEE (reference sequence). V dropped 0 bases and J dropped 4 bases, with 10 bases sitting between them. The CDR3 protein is CASSLGLGNNEKLFF. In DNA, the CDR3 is TGTGCCAGCAGCTTGGGGTTGGGGAATAATGAAAAACTGTTTTTT.

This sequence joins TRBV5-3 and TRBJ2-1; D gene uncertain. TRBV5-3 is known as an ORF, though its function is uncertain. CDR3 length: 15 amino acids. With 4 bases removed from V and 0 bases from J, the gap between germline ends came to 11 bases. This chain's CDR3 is CARSLRHFSYNEQFF. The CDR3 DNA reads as TGTGCCAGAAGCCTCCGACACTTCTCCTACAATGAGCAGTTCTTC.

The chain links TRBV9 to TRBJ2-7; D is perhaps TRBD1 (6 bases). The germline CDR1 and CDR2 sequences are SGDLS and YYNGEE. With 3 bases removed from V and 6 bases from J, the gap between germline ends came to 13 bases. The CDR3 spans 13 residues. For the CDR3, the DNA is TGTGCCAGCAGCGAGGGGCAGGGGAGCGAGCAGTACTTC. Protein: CASSEGQGSEQYF.